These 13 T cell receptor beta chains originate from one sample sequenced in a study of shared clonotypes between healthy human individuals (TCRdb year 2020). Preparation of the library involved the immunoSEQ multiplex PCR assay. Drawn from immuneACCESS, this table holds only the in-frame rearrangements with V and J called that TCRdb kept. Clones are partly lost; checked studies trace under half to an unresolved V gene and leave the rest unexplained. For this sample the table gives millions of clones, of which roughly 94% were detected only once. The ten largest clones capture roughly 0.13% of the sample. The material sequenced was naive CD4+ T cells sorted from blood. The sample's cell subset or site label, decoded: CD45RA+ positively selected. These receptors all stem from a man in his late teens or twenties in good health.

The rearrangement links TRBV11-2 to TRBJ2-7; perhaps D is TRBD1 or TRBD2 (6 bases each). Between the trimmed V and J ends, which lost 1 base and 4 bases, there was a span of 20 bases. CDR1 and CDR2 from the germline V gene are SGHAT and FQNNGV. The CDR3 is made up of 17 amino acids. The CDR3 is CASSLGVERGVKYEQYF. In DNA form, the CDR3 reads TGTGCCAGCAGCTTAGGTGTCGAAAGGGGGGTTAAATACGAGCAGTACTTC.

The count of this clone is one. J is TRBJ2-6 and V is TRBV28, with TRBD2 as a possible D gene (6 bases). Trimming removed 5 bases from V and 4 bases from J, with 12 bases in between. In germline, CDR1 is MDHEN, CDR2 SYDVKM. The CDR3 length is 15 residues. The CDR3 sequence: CASSIGTLGANVLTF. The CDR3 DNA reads TGTGCCAGCAGTATCGGGACTCTAGGGGCCAACGTCCTGACTTTC. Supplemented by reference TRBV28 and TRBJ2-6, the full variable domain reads DVKVTQSSRYLVKRTGEKVFLECVQDMDHENMFWYRQDPGLGLRLIYFSYDVKMKEKGDIPEGYSVSREKKERFSLILESASTNQTSMYLCASSIGTLGANVLTFGAGSRLTVL.

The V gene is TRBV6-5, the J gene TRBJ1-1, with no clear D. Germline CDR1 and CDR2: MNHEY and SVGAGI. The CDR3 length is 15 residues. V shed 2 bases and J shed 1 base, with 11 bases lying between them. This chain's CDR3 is CASSYVLSANTEAFF. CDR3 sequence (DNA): TGTGCCAGCAGTTACGTACTTTCAGCGAACACTGAAGCTTTCTTT.

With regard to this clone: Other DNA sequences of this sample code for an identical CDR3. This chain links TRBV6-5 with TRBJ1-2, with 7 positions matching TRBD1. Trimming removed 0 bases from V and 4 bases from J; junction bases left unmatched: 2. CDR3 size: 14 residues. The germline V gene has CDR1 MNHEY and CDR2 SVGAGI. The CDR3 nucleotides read TGTGCCAGCAGTTACTCTAGGGGGCCCTATGGCTACACCTTC. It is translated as CASSYSRGPYGYTF.

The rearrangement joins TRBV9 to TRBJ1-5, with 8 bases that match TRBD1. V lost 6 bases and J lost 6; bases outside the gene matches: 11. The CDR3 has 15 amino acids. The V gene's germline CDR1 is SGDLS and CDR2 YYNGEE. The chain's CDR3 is CASTPTGGKSQPQHF. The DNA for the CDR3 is TGTGCCAGCACCCCTACAGGGGGAAAAAGTCAGCCCCAGCATTTT. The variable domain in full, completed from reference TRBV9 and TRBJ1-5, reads DSGVTQTPKHLITATGQRVTLRCSPRSGDLSVYWYQQSLDQGLQFLIQYYNGEERAKGNILERFSAQQFPDLHSELNLSSLELGDSALYFCASTPTGGKSQPQHFGDGTRLSIL.

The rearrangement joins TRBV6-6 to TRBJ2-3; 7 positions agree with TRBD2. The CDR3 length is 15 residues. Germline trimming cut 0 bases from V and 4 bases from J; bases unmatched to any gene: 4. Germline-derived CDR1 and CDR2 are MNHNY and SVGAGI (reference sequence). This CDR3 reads CASSYSGLVSDTQYF. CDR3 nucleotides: TGTGCCAGCAGTTACTCCGGACTAGTTTCAGATACGCAGTATTTT.

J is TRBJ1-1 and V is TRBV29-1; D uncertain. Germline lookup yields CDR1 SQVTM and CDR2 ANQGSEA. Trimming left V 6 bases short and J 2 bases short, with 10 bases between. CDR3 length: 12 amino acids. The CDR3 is CSVLGYNTEAFF. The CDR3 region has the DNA TGCAGCGTCCTAGGTTATAACACTGAAGCTTTCTTT.

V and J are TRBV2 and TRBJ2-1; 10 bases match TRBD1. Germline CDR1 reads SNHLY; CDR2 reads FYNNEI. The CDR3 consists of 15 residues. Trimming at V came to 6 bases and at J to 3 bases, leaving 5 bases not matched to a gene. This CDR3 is CASRVDRGDYNEQFF. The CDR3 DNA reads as TGTGCCAGCAGGGTGGACAGGGGGGACTACAATGAGCAGTTCTTC.

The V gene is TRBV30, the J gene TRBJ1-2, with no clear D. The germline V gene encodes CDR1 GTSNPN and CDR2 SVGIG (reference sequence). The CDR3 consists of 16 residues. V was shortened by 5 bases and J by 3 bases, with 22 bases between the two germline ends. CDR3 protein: CAWGLSAGRGDYGYTF. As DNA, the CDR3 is TGTGCCTGGGGACTCTCCGCGGGCCGTGGGGACTATGGCTACACCTTC.

The DNA of the CDR3 is TGTGCCAGCAGCTTAGCCACAGGGTTCGAGCAGTACTTC. Translated: CASSLATGFEQYF. The rearrangement joins TRBV7-2 to TRBJ2-7, with D possibly being TRBD1 (6 bases). V was clipped by 0 bases and J by 6 bases, with 9 bases between them. The CDR3 is made up of 13 amino acids. Germline CDR1 and CDR2: SGHTA and FQGNSA.

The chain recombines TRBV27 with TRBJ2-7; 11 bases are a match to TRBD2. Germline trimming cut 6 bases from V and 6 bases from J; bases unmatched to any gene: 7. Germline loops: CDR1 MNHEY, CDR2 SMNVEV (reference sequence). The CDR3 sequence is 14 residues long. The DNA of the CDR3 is TGTGCCAGCAGACCAACTAGCGGGAGATCCGAGCAGTACTTC. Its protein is CASRPTSGRSEQYF.

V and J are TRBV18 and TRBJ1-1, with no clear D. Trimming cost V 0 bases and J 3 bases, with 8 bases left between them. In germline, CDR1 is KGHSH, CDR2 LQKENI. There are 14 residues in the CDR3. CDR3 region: CASSPPQLDTEAFF. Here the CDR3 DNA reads TGTGCCAGCTCACCACCGCAGCTAGACACTGAAGCTTTCTTT.

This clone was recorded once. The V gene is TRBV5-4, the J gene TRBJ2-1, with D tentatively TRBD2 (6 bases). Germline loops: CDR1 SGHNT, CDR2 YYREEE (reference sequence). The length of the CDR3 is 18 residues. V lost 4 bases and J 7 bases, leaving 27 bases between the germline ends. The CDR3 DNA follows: TGTGCCAGCAGCACCGGGACTTACGGAATCACCGCCGGAAATGAGCAGTTCTTC. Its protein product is CASSTGTYGITAGNEQFF.